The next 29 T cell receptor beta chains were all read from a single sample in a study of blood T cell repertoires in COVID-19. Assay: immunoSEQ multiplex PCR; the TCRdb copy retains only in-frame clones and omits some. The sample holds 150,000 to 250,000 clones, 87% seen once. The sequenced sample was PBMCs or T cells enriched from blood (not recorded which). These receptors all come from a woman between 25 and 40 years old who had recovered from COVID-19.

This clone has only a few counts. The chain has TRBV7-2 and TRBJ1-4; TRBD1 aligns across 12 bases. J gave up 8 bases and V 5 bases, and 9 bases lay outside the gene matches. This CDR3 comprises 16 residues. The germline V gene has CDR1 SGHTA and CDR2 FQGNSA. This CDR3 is CASSDGTGGAGEKLFF. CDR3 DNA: TGTGCCAGCAGCGACGGGACAGGGGGCGCGGGGGAAAAACTGTTTTTT. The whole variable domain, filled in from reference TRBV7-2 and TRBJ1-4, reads GAGVSQSPSNKVTEKGKDVELRCDPISGHTALYWYRQSLGQGLEFLIYFQGNSAPDKSGLPSDRFSAERTGGSVSTLTIQRTQQEDSAVYLCASSDGTGGAGEKLFFGSGTQLSVL.

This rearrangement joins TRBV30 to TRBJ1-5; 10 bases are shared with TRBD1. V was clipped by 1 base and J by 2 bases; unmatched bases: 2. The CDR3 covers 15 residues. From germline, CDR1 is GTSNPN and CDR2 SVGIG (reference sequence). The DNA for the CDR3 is TGTGCCTGGAGTGGAGGACAGGGGGGCAATCAGCCCCAGCATTTT. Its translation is CAWSGGQGGNQPQHF.

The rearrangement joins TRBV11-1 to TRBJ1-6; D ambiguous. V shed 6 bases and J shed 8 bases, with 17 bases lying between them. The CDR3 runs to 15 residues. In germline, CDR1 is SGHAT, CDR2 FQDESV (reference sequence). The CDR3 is CASRHEAQSDSPLHF. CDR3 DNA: TGTGCCAGCAGGCACGAAGCCCAATCTGATTCACCCCTCCACTTT.

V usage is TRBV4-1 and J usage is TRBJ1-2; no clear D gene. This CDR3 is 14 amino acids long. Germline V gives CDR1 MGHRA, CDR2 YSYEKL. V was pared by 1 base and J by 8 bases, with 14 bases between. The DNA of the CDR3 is TGCGCCAGCAGCCAAGTGGTCACTCTCTTAGGCTACACCTTC. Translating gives CASSQVVTLLGYTF.

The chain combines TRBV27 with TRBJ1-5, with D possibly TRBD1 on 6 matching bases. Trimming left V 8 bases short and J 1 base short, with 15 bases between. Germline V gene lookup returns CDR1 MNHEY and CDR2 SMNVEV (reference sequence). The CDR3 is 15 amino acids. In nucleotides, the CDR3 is TGTGCCAGCCGGGGGGCAGGGCCAAGCAATCAGCCCCAGCATTTT. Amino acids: CASRGAGPSNQPQHF.

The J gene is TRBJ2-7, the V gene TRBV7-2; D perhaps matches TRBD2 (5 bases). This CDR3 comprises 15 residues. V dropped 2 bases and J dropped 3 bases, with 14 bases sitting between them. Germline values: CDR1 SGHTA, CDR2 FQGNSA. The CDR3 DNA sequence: TGTGCCAGCAGCTTATTCGGGGATGATAACTACGAGCAGTACTTC. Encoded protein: CASSLFGDDNYEQYF.

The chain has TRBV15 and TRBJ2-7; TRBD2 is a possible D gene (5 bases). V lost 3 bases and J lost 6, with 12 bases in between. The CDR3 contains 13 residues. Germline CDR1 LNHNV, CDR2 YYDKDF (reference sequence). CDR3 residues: CATSRDSTGEQYF. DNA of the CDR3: TGTGCCACCAGCAGGGACTCAACTGGCGAGCAGTACTTC.

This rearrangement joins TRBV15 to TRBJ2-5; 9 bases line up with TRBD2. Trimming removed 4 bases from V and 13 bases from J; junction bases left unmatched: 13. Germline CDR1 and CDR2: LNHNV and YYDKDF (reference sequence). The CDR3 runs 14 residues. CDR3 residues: CATSTRLQTSGPYF. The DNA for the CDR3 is TGTGCCACCAGCACCCGACTCCAAACTAGCGGGCCGTACTTC.

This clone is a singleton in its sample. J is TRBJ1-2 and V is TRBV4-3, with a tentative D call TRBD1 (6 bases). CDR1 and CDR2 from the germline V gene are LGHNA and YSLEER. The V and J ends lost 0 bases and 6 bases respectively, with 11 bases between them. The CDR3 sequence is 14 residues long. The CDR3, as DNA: TGCGCCAGCAGCCAAGATGCGACAGGTCATGGCTACACCTTC. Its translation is CASSQDATGHGYTF.

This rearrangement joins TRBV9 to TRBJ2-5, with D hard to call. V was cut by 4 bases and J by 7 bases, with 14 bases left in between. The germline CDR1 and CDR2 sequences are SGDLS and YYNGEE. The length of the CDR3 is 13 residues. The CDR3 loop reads CASSSLLFGTQYF. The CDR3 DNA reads TGTGCCAGCAGCTCCCTACTTTTCGGGACCCAGTACTTC.

The CDR3 region is CASSSAGGGYTF. The CDR3 DNA sequence: TGTGCCAGCAGTTCGGCAGGGGGAGGCTACACCTTC. This sequence joins TRBV28 and TRBJ1-2, with TRBD1 identical over 7 bases. CDR1 is MDHEN and CDR2 is SYDVKM in the germline V gene. The CDR3 covers 12 residues. Trimming cost V 4 bases and J 8 bases; bases outside gene matches: 4.

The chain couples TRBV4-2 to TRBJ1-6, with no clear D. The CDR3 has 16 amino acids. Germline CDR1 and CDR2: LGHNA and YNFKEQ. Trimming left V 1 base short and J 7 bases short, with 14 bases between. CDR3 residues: CASSQAPGSQNSPLHF. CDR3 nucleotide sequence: TGTGCCAGCAGCCAAGCCCCCGGGAGCCAAAATTCACCCCTCCACTTT.

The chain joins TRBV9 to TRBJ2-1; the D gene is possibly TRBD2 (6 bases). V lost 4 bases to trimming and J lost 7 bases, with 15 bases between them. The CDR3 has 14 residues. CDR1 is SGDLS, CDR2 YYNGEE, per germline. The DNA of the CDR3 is TGTGCCAGCAGCCTTACCCGGAGGGCGAATGAGCAGTTCTTC. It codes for CASSLTRRANEQFF. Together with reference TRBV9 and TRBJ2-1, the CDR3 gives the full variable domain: DSGVTQTPKHLITATGQRVTLRCSPRSGDLSVYWYQQSLDQGLQFLIQYYNGEERAKGNILERFSAQQFPDLHSELNLSSLELGDSALYFCASSLTRRANEQFFGPGTRLTVL.

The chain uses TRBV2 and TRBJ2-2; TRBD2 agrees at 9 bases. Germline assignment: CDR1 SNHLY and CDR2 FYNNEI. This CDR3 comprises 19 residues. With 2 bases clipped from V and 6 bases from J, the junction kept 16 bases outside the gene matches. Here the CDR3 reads CASSESSRMRGGLAGELFF. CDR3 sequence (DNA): TGTGCCAGCAGTGAAAGCTCGAGGATGCGGGGGGGCCTCGCCGGGGAGCTGTTTTTT.

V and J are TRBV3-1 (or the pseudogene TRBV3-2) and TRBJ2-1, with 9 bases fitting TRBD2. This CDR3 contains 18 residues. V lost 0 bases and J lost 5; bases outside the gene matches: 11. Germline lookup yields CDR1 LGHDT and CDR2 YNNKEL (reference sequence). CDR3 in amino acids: CASSQDLIAGGPHNEQFF. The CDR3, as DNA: TGTGCCAGCAGCCAAGATTTAATCGCGGGAGGGCCACACAATGAGCAGTTCTTC.

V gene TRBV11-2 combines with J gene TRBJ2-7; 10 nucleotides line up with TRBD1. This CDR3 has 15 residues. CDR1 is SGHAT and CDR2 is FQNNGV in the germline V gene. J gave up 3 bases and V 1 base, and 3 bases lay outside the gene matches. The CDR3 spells CASSLGTGGSYEQYF. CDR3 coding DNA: TGTGCCAGCAGCTTAGGGACAGGGGGGAGCTACGAGCAGTACTTC.

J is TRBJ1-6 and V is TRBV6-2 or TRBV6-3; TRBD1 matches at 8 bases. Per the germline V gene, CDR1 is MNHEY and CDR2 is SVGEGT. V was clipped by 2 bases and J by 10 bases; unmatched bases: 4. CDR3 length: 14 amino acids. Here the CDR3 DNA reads TGTGCCAGCAGTTACGGACAGGGACAGTCACCCCTCCACTTT. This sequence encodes CASSYGQGQSPLHF.

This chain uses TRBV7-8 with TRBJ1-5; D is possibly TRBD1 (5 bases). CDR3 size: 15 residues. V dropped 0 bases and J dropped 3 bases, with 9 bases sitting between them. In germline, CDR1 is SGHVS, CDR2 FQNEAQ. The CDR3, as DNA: TGTGCCAGCAGCTTAGCAGGGGCGGACAATCAGCCCCAGCATTTT. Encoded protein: CASSLAGADNQPQHF.

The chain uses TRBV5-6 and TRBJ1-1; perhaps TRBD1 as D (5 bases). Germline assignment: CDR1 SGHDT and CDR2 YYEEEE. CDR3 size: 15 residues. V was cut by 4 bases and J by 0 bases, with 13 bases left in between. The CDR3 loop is CASSTVGGMNTEAFF. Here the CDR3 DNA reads TGTGCCAGCAGCACGGTCGGGGGGATGAACACTGAAGCTTTCTTT.

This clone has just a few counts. The CDR3 region has the DNA TGTGCCACTTCAGGGTCGAGAACCTACGAGCAGTACTTC. As protein: CATSGSRTYEQYF. The genes are TRBV19 and TRBJ2-7; tentatively, D is TRBD1 (5 bases). With 10 bases removed from V and 2 bases from J, the gap between germline ends came to 15 bases. CDR3 length: 13 residues. Germline V CDR1 and CDR2: LNHDA, SQIVND (reference sequence).

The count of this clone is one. The CDR3 bases are TGTGCCAGCAGTTTCACCGACCGGGACATAGAAAACACTGAAGCTTTCTTT. Its translation is CASSFTDRDIENTEAFF. The rearrangement uses TRBV6-2 or TRBV6-3 and TRBJ1-1; the D gene is possibly TRBD1 (6 bases). Germline CDR1 MNHEY, CDR2 SVGEGT. With 4 bases removed from V and 2 bases from J, the gap between germline ends came to 20 bases. There are 17 residues in the CDR3.

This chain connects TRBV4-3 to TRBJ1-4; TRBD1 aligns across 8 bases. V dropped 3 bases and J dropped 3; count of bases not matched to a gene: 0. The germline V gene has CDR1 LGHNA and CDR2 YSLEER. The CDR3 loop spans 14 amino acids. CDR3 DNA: TGCGCCAGCAGCCAGACAGGGGCTAATGAAAAACTGTTTTTT. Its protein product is CASSQTGANEKLFF.

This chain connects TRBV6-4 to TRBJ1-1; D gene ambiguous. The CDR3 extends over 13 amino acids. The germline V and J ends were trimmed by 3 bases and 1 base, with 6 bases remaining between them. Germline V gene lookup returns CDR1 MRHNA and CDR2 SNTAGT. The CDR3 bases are TGTGCCAGCAGTGAACAGCAGAACACTGAAGCTTTCTTT. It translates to CASSEQQNTEAFF.

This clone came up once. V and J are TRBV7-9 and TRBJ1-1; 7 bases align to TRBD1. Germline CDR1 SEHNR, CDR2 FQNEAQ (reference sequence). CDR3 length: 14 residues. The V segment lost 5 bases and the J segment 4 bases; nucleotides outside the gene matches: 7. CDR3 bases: TGTGCCAGCAGCGCAGGGGGTGAGGGCACTGAAGCTTTCTTT. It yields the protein CASSAGGEGTEAFF.

The CDR3, as DNA: TGTGCCAGCAGCTCCCAACCGGGACTGAATAATTCACCCCTCCACTTT. Residues: CASSSQPGLNNSPLHF. The chain joins TRBV14 to TRBJ1-6, with D tentatively TRBD1 (5 bases). In germline, CDR1 is SGHDN, CDR2 FVKESK. Trimming removed 5 bases at V and 5 bases at J, with 16 bases between. CDR3 size: 16 residues.

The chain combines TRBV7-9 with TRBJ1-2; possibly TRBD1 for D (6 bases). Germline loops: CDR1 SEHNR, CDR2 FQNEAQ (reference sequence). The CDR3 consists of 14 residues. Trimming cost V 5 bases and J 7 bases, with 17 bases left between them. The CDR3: CASSLPVGATGYTF. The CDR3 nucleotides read TGTGCCAGCAGCCTCCCTGTGGGGGCGACTGGCTACACCTTC.

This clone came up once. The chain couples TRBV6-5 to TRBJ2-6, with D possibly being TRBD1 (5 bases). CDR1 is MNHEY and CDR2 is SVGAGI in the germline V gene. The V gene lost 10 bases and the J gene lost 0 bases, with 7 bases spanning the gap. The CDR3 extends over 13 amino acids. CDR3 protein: CAIRGSGANVLTF. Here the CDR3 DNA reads TGTGCCATAAGGGGCTCTGGGGCCAACGTCCTGACTTTC.

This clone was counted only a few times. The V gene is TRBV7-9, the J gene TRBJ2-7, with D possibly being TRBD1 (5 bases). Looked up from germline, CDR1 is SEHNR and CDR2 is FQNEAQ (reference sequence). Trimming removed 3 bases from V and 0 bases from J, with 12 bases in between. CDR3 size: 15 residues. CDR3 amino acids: CASSFTDSLSYEQYF. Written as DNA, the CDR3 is TGTGCCAGCAGCTTCACCGACAGTCTCTCCTACGAGCAGTACTTC.

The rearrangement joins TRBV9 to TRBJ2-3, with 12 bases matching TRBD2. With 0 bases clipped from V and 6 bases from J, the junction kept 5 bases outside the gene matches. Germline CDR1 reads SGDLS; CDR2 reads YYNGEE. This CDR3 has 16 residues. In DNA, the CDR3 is TGTGCCAGCAGCGTAGGAACTAGCGGGGGGCTGGATACGCAGTATTTT. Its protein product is CASSVGTSGGLDTQYF.